A single sample is the source of the 23 T cell receptor beta chains below, sequenced in a study of blood T cell repertoires in COVID-19. TCRdb's copy holds only in-frame clones and misses some; the assay was immunoSEQ multiplex PCR. This table has around 200,000 clones, 80% to 90% appearing once. Sequenced input: peripheral blood. These receptors were taken from a man under 40 with active or convalescent COVID-19.

The rearrangement uses TRBV29-1 and TRBJ1-2, with 7 bases fitting TRBD1. This CDR3 is 12 amino acids long. V was pared by 3 bases and J by 7 bases, with 5 bases of the junction left unmatched. The germline V gene encodes CDR1 SQVTM and CDR2 ANQGSEA. CDR3 bases: TGCAGCGTTGAGGGGACAGTAGGTGGCTACACCTTC. Translation: CSVEGTVGGYTF.

The V call is TRBV2, the J call TRBJ1-1; D ambiguous. The germline V gene has CDR1 SNHLY and CDR2 FYNNEI. The CDR3 has 14 amino acids. V was cut by 3 bases and J by 3 bases, with 11 bases left in between. CDR3 sequence (DNA): TGTGCCAGCAGTGACGAGCGGTTTTACACTGAAGCTTTCTTT. Encoded protein: CASSDERFYTEAFF.

The V call is TRBV19, the J call TRBJ2-1; 7 bases match TRBD1. The germline V gene encodes CDR1 LNHDA and CDR2 SQIVND (reference sequence). CDR3 length: 13 residues. With V trimmed by 11 bases and J by 5 bases, 9 bases remained unmatched. The CDR3 loop reads CAVKPGQNNEQFF. DNA of the CDR3: TGTGCCGTCAAACCGGGACAGAACAATGAGCAGTTCTTC.

V usage is TRBV28 and J usage is TRBJ2-5, with D perhaps matching TRBD2 (6 bases). V was pared by 8 bases and J by 5 bases, with 18 bases between. The CDR3 spans 14 residues. Germline loops: CDR1 MDHEN, CDR2 SYDVKM. CDR3 sequence reads: CASSSGGLRETQYF. CDR3 DNA sequence: TGTGCCAGCTCTTCAGGAGGGTTGAGGGAGACCCAGTACTTC.

This chain joins TRBV7-9 and TRBJ1-4; 9 bases map to TRBD1. CDR1 and CDR2 (germline): SEHNR, FQNEAQ (reference sequence). The length of the CDR3 is 14 residues. V gave up 7 bases and J gave up 8 bases; unmatched junction bases: 8. CDR3 DNA sequence: TGTGCCAGCACGGACAGGGGCACTAGGGAAAAACTGTTTTTT. As protein: CASTDRGTREKLFF.

The CDR3 sequence is CATRLEGEKLFF. As DNA, the CDR3 is TGTGCGACGCGACTTGAGGGTGAAAAACTGTTTTTT. The V gene is TRBV10-3, the J gene TRBJ1-4; D is ambiguous. This CDR3 contains 12 residues. The germline gives CDR1 ENHRY, CDR2 SYGVKD.

The chain carries TRBV5-5 and TRBJ1-2, with D perhaps matching TRBD1 (5 bases). The V gene lost 3 bases and the J gene lost 1 base, with 10 bases spanning the gap. CDR1 is SGHKS, CDR2 YYEKEE, per germline (reference sequence). This CDR3 has 14 amino acids. This CDR3 is CASSWGQGNYGYTF. As DNA, the CDR3 is TGTGCCAGCAGCTGGGGTCAGGGTAACTATGGCTACACCTTC.

The chain joins TRBV5-6 to TRBJ2-1; TRBD2 agrees at 11 bases. Germline values: CDR1 SGHDT, CDR2 YYEEEE. V lost 0 bases and J lost 7; bases outside the gene matches: 12. This CDR3 comprises 18 residues. For the CDR3, the DNA is TGTGCCAGCAGCTTGGATCTAGCGGGGGGACCCCGGGGGAATGAGCAGTTCTTC. It encodes CASSLDLAGGPRGNEQFF. The full variable domain, rest sourced from reference TRBV5-6 and TRBJ2-1, is DAGVTQSPTHLIKTRGQQVTLRCSPKSGHDTVSWYQQALGQGPQFIFQYYEEEERQRGNFPDRFSGHQFPNYSSELNVNALLLGDSALYLCASSLDLAGGPRGNEQFFGPGTRLTVL.

The chain employs TRBV7-2 and TRBJ2-7; no clear D gene. The CDR3 loop spans 13 amino acids. Per the germline V gene, CDR1 is SGHTA and CDR2 is FQGNSA. V lost 2 bases to trimming and J lost 6 bases, with 11 bases between them. The CDR3 DNA is TGTGCCAGCAGCTTACTGCCAGCGCGCGAGCAGTACTTC. Translating it yields CASSLLPAREQYF.

This chain joins TRBV13 and TRBJ1-2, with TRBD1 matching 12 bases. Germline V gene lookup returns CDR1 PRHDT and CDR2 FYEKMQ (reference sequence). Trimming took 2 bases from V and 4 from J; bases not matched to a gene: 8. The length of the CDR3 is 17 residues. The CDR3: CASSLRDRGLSVYGYTF. The CDR3 DNA sequence: TGTGCCAGCAGCTTAAGGGACAGGGGGCTCTCCGTCTATGGCTACACCTTC.

The chain is built from TRBV20-1 and TRBJ1-3; D gene unclear. Germline V lookup: CDR1 DFQATT, CDR2 SNEGSKA (reference sequence). There are 11 residues in the CDR3. Trimming removed 1 base at V and 8 bases at J, with 6 bases between. The CDR3 DNA is TGCAGTGCTAGAGTTTTAGACACCATATATTTT. Translating it yields CSARVLDTIYF.

This chain connects TRBV5-4 to TRBJ1-2; 9 nucleotides agree with TRBD1. This CDR3 has 15 residues. With 4 bases clipped from V and 4 bases from J, the junction kept 8 bases outside the gene matches. Per the germline V gene, CDR1 is SGHNT and CDR2 is YYREEE (reference sequence). The CDR3 region is CASSAGGQGIYGYTF. For the CDR3, the DNA is TGTGCCAGCAGCGCGGGGGGACAGGGAATCTATGGCTACACCTTC.

This clone was detected a few times. The V and J genes are TRBV9 and TRBJ2-3; 8 bases match TRBD2. Germline loops: CDR1 SGDLS, CDR2 YYNGEE. The CDR3 is 17 amino acids. V dropped 0 bases and J dropped 3; count of bases not matched to a gene: 9. CDR3 bases: TGTGCCAGCAGCGTAGCGGGGGCGGGGGGCGCGACAGATACGCAGTATTTT. Protein: CASSVAGAGGATDTQYF. The full variable domain, rest sourced from reference TRBV9 and TRBJ2-3, is DSGVTQTPKHLITATGQRVTLRCSPRSGDLSVYWYQQSLDQGLQFLIQYYNGEERAKGNILERFSAQQFPDLHSELNLSSLELGDSALYFCASSVAGAGGATDTQYFGPGTRLTVL.

The rearrangement links TRBV5-1 to TRBJ1-4; a weak D match, TRBD1 (6 bases). V was trimmed by 4 bases and J by 8 bases, leaving 18 bases between them. Germline V lookup: CDR1 SGHRS, CDR2 YFSETQ. The CDR3 totals 15 residues. CDR3: CASSPTQGRGEKLFF. CDR3 nucleotides: TGCGCCAGCAGCCCTACTCAGGGGCGTGGGGAAAAACTGTTTTTT.

The chain joins TRBV27 to TRBJ1-3; 7 bases are shared with TRBD1. The CDR3 is 17 residues long. From germline, CDR1 is MNHEY and CDR2 SMNVEV (reference sequence). Trimming removed 2 bases from V and 2 bases from J; junction bases left unmatched: 9. The CDR3 here is CASSLIGAGGTGNTIYF. CDR3 coding DNA: TGTGCCAGCAGTTTAATCGGGGCAGGGGGGACTGGAAACACCATATATTTT.

J is TRBJ1-2 and V is TRBV11-3; D perhaps matches TRBD1 (5 bases). The CDR3 totals 15 residues. V lost 2 bases and J lost 0, with 10 bases in between. CDR1 and CDR2 (germline): SGHNT, YENEEA. The CDR3 loop reads CASSLSTGANYGYTF. In nucleotides, the CDR3 is TGTGCCAGCAGCTTAAGCACAGGAGCTAACTATGGCTACACCTTC. The full variable domain, with the rest looked up from reference TRBV11-3 and TRBJ1-2, is EAGVVQSPRYKIIEKKQPVAFWCNPISGHNTLYWYLQNLGQGPELLIRYENEEAVDDSQLPKDRFSAERLKGVDSTLKIQPAELGDSAVYLCASSLSTGANYGYTFGSGTRLTVV.

The sample holds one count of this clone. The chain's CDR3 is CASSSEAPSVSSYNSPLHF. In nucleotides, the CDR3 is TGTGCCAGTAGTTCAGAGGCGCCCTCGGTGAGCTCCTATAATTCACCCCTCCACTTT. V gene TRBV19 combines with J gene TRBJ1-6, with D uncertain. Trimming shortened V by 5 bases and J by 0 bases, and 20 bases separated the two germline ends. Germline assignment: CDR1 LNHDA and CDR2 SQIVND (reference sequence). The CDR3 consists of 19 residues.

This clone occurred once. The chain carries TRBV6-5 and TRBJ1-2; TRBD1 matches at 8 bases. V was pared by 7 bases and J by 4 bases, with 8 bases of the junction left unmatched. CDR1 is MNHEY and CDR2 is SVGAGI in the germline V gene. The CDR3 is 14 residues long. Here the CDR3 reads CASNLDREGYGYTF. The CDR3 DNA follows: TGTGCCAGCAACCTGGACAGGGAGGGCTATGGCTACACCTTC.

The rearrangement links TRBV27 to TRBJ2-7; 7 positions agree with TRBD1. CDR1 and CDR2 (germline): MNHEY, SMNVEV (reference sequence). Trimming cost V 3 bases and J 2 bases; bases outside gene matches: 4. The CDR3 extends over 14 amino acids. CDR3 residues: CASSLTGIPYEQYF. DNA for the CDR3: TGTGCCAGCAGTTTGACAGGGATTCCCTACGAGCAGTACTTC.

V usage is TRBV18 and J usage is TRBJ2-2, with D maybe TRBD1 (6 bases). CDR3 length equals 16 residues. Germline CDR1 is KGHSH and CDR2 is LQKENI. V was clipped by 3 bases and J by 0 bases, with 11 bases between them. The CDR3 sequence is CASSPLQGSNTGELFF. CDR3 DNA sequence: TGTGCCAGCTCACCCTTACAGGGCTCGAACACCGGGGAGCTGTTTTTT.

The chain combines TRBV5-1 with TRBJ2-1; TRBD2 matches 14 bases. The junction had 11 bases not matched to a gene; V was cut back by 2 bases and J by 7 bases. The CDR3 extends over 18 amino acids. Germline lookup yields CDR1 SGHRS and CDR2 YFSETQ. CDR3 in DNA: TGCGCCAGCAGCTTAGTACCCCCCGGGACTAGCGGGAGAAATGAGCAGTTCTTC. Its protein product is CASSLVPPGTSGRNEQFF.

The chain has TRBV30 and TRBJ1-2; D remains unclear. The germline gives CDR1 GTSNPN, CDR2 SVGIG (reference sequence). This CDR3 comprises 14 residues. V shed 0 bases and J shed 3 bases, with 11 bases lying between them. CDR3 protein: CAWSVLDGYYGYTF. CDR3 DNA sequence: TGTGCCTGGAGTGTACTCGACGGGTACTATGGCTACACCTTC.

The genes are TRBV10-1 and TRBJ2-3; 8 nucleotides align to TRBD2. The CDR3 totals 16 residues. Trimming took 0 bases from V and 0 from J; bases not matched to a gene: 2. Germline loops: CDR1 WNHNN, CDR2 SYGVQD (reference sequence). The CDR3 nucleotides read TGCGCCAGCAGTGAGTCTCGCGGGGGGAGCACAGATACGCAGTATTTT. This gives the protein CASSESRGGSTDTQYF.